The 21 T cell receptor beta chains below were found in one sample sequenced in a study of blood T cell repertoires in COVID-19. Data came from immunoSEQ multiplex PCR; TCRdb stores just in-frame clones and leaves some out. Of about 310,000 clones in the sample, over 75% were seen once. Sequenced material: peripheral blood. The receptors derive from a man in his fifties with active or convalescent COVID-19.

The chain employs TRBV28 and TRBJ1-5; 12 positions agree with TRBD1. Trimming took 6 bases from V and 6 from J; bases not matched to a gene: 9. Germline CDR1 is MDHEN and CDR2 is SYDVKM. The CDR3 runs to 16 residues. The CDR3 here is CASSLGDRGLVQPQHF. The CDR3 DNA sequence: TGTGCCAGCAGCTTGGGGGACAGGGGGCTGGTTCAGCCCCAGCATTTT.

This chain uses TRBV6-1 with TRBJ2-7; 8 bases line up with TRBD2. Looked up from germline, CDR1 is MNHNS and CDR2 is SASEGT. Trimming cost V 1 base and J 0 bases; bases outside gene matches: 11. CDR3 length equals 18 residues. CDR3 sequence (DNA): TGTGCCAGCAGTGAAGTCTTCTTGGTAGCGGGGTACTCCTACGAGCAGTACTTC. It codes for CASSEVFLVAGYSYEQYF.

CDR3 loop: CASSSGQGSWETQYF. CDR3 DNA sequence: TGTGCCAGCAGCTCGGGACAGGGAAGTTGGGAGACCCAGTACTTC. The V gene is TRBV7-2, the J gene TRBJ2-5; 9 nucleotides agree with TRBD1. The CDR3 has 15 amino acids. V lost 4 bases, J lost 5 bases, and 8 bases stayed unmatched. CDR1 SGHTA and CDR2 FQGNSA come from the germline V gene. Drawing the rest from reference TRBV7-2 and TRBJ2-5, the complete variable domain is GAGVSQSPSNKVTEKGKDVELRCDPISGHTALYWYRQSLGQGLEFLIYFQGNSAPDKSGLPSDRFSAERTGGSVSTLTIQRTQQEDSAVYLCASSSGQGSWETQYFGPGTRLLVL.

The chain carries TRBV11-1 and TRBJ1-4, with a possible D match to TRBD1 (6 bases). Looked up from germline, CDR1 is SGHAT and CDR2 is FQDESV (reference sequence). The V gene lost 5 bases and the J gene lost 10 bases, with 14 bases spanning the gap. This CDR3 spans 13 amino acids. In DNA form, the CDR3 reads TGTGCCAGCAGCATAGGACAGTCCGGAAAACTGTTTTTT. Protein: CASSIGQSGKLFF.

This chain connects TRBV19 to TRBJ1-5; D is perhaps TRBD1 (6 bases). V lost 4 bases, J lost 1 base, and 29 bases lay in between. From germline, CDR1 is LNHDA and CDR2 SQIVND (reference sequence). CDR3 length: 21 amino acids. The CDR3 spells CASSTHLPSPYREGSNQPQHF. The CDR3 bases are TGTGCCAGTAGTACCCATTTGCCGAGTCCTTACAGGGAAGGGAGCAATCAGCCCCAGCATTTT.

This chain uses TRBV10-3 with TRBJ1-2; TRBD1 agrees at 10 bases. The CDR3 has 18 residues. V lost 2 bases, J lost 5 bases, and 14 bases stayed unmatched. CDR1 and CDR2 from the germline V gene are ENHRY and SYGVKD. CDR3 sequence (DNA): TGTGCCATCAGTGAGGGACTGGGACAGGGGAGGATTAGGTATGGCTACACCTTC. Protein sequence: CAISEGLGQGRIRYGYTF.

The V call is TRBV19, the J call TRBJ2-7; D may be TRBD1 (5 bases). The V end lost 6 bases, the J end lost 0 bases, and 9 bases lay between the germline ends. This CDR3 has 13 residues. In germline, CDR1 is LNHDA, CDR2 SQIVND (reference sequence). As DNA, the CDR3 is TGTGCCAGTAGCAGGGATATCTCCTACGAGCAGTACTTC. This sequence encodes CASSRDISYEQYF.

As DNA, the CDR3 is TGTGCCAGCAGTGAAGGATTACAGCTAGAAGCTTTCTTT. The encoded protein is CASSEGLQLEAFF. The chain combines TRBV6-1 with TRBJ1-1; D remains ambiguous. Trimming cost V 1 base and J 8 bases, with 11 bases left between them. CDR1 MNHNS and CDR2 SASEGT come from the germline V gene. The CDR3 covers 13 residues.

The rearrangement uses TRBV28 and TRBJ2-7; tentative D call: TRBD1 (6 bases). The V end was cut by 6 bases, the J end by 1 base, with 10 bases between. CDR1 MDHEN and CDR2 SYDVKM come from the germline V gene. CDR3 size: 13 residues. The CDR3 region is CASRPDSSYEQYF. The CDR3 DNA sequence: TGTGCCAGCAGACCGGACAGTTCCTACGAGCAGTACTTC.

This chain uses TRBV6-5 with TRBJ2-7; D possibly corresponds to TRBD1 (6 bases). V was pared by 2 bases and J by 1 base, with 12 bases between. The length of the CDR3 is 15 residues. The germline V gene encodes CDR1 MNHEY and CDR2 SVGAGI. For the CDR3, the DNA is TGTGCCAGCAGTTACGGTACAGGGCGATCCTACGAGCAGTACTTC. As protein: CASSYGTGRSYEQYF.

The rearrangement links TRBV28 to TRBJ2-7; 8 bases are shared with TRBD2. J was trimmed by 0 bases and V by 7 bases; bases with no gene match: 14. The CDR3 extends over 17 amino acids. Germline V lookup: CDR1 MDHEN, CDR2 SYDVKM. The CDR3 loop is CASNTLVLGLVSYEQYF. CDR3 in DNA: TGTGCCAGCAATACTTTAGTTTTGGGACTAGTCTCCTACGAGCAGTACTTC.

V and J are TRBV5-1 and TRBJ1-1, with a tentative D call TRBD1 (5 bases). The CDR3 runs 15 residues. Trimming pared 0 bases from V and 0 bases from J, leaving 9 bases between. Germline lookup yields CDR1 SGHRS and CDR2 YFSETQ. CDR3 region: CASSLGQLMNTEAFF. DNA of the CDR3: TGCGCCAGCAGCTTGGGACAGCTCATGAACACTGAAGCTTTCTTT.

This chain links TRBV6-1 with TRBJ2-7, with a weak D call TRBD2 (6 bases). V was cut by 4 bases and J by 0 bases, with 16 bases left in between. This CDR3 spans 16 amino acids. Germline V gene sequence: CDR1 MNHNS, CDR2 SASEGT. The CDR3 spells CASSVGGGISSYEQYF. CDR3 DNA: TGTGCCAGCAGTGTCGGCGGCGGGATCTCCTCCTACGAGCAGTACTTC.

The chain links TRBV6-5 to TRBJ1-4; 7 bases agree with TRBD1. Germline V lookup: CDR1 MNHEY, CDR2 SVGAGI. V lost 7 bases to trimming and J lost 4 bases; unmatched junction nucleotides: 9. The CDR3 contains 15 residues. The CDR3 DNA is TGTGCCAGCACCGAAAGGAGGGGGCTTAATGAAAAACTGTTTTTT. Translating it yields CASTERRGLNEKLFF.

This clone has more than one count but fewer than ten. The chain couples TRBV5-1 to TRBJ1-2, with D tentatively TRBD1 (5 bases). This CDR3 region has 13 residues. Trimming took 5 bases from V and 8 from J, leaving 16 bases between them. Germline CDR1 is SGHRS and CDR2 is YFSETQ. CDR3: CASRRTGQGGYTF. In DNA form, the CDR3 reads TGCGCCAGCAGGCGAACAGGCCAAGGGGGCTACACCTTC.

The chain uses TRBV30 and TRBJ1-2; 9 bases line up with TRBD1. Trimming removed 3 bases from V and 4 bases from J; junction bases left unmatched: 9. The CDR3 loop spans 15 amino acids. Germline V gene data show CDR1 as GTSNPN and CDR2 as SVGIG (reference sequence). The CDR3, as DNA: TGTGCCTGGAGCGCTACAGGGGGCTGGGGCTATGGCTACACCTTC. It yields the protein CAWSATGGWGYGYTF. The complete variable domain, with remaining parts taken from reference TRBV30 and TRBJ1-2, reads SQTIHQWPATLVQPVGSPLSLECTVEGTSNPNLYWYRQAAGRGLQLLFYSVGIGQISSEVPQNLSASRPQDRQFILSSKKLLLSDSGFYLCAWSATGGWGYGYTFGSGTRLTVV.

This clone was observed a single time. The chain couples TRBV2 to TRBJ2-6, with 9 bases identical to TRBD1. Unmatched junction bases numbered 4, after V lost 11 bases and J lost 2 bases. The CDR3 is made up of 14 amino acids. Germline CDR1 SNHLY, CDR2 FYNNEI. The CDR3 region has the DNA TGTGCCGCCCGACAGGGGGCTGGGGCCAACGTCCTGACTTTC. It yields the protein CAARQGAGANVLTF.

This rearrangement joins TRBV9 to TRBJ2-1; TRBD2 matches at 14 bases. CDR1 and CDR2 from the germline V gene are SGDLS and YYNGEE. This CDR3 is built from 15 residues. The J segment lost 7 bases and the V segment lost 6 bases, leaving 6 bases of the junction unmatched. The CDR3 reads CASTQGLAGANEQFF. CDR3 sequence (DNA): TGTGCCAGCACCCAGGGACTAGCGGGGGCTAATGAGCAGTTCTTC.

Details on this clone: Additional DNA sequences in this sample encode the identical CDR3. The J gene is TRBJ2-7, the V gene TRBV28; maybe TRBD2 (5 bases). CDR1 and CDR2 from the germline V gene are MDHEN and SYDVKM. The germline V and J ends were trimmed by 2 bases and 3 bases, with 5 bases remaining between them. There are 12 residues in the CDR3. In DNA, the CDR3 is TGTGCCAGCAGTTTAGCGGGCTACGAGCAGTACTTC. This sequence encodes CASSLAGYEQYF.

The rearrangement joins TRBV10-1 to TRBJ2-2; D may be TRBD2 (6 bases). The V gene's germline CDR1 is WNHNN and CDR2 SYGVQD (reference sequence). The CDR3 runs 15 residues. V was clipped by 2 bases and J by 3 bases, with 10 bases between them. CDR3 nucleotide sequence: TGCGCCAGCAGTGAGGGGAGGCTTTACACCGGGGAGCTGTTTTTT. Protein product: CASSEGRLYTGELFF.

In DNA form, the CDR3 reads TGTGCCAGCAGTCTCCTAGATAGCAATCAGCCCCAGCATTTT. It translates to CASSLLDSNQPQHF. V usage is TRBV28 and J usage is TRBJ1-5; D gene uncertain. V dropped 5 bases and J dropped 0 bases, with 8 bases sitting between them. The germline V gene encodes CDR1 MDHEN and CDR2 SYDVKM. The CDR3 is 14 amino acids.